The 5 T cell receptor beta chains below were found in one sample sequenced in a study of blood T cell repertoires in COVID-19. Assay: immunoSEQ multiplex PCR; the TCRdb copy retains only in-frame clones and omits some. The repertoire holds 200,000 to 300,000 clones, 82% seen once, with 1.5% to 2% in the top ten. Sequencing was performed on peripheral blood. These receptors originate from a woman of 80 years or more with acute or convalescent COVID-19.

This clone has just one count. In nucleotides, the CDR3 is TGCGCCAGCAGGGGGAATTTTGGGGACACCTATGGCTACACCTTC. Encoded protein: CASRGNFGDTYGYTF. The V call is TRBV5-1, the J call TRBJ1-2; tentatively, D is TRBD1 (6 bases). This CDR3 spans 15 amino acids. CDR1 SGHRS and CDR2 YFSETQ come from the germline V gene. V lost 5 bases and J 4 bases, leaving 18 bases between the germline ends.

The CDR3 nucleotides are TGTGCCAGCAGCTTCCACTTGTCCCAAGCCGGGACAGGGGGCTACGAGCAGTACTTC. Translation: CASSFHLSQAGTGGYEQYF. The chain recombines TRBV7-6 with TRBJ2-7; 11 bases fit TRBD1. This CDR3 has 19 residues. Germline V gene sequence: CDR1 SGHVS, CDR2 FNYEAQ. Trimming took 3 bases from V and 3 from J; bases not matched to a gene: 16.

The rearrangement links TRBV28 to TRBJ1-1; D possibly corresponds to TRBD1 (5 bases). With 3 bases removed from V and 0 bases from J, the gap between germline ends came to 11 bases. In germline, CDR1 is MDHEN, CDR2 SYDVKM. The length of the CDR3 is 15 residues. CDR3 nucleotide sequence: TGTGCCAGCAGTTTTGGGAGGGGATTGAACACTGAAGCTTTCTTT. Amino acids: CASSFGRGLNTEAFF.

The chain recombines TRBV7-9 with TRBJ2-3; perhaps TRBD2 as D (6 bases). The CDR3 runs to 16 residues. Trimming removed 1 base at V and 2 bases at J, with 13 bases between. CDR1 is SEHNR and CDR2 is FQNEAQ in the germline V gene (reference sequence). For the CDR3, the DNA is TGTGCCAGCAGCTTAGGAGGTAGGAGGGACACAGATACGCAGTATTTT. Encoded protein: CASSLGGRRDTDTQYF.

The rearrangement links TRBV27 to TRBJ1-1, with 8 bases that match TRBD1. V was clipped by 6 bases and J by 0 bases; unmatched bases: 15. Germline loops: CDR1 MNHEY, CDR2 SMNVEV (reference sequence). The CDR3 covers 18 residues. The chain's CDR3 is CASSSNLQGALVNTEAFF. CDR3 nucleotide sequence: TGTGCCAGCAGCTCGAATCTGCAGGGGGCTCTGGTGAACACTGAAGCTTTCTTT.